This TCR beta chain was captured by sequencing in a study of CD8+ T cells in alopecia areata listed by TCRdb under 2018. For context, the study as a whole: The study used high-throughput TCRbeta sequencing to examine T cell clonal expansion in alopecia areata, in both the C3H/HeJ mouse model and human patients. On the human side, TCRbeta sequencing was run on scalp tissue and on sorted CD4+ and CD8+ peripheral blood T cells from healthy controls and from alopecia areata patients with either patchy or totalis/universalis disease. Scalp clonality was compared across normal scalp (n=4), patchy alopecia areata scalp (n=8), and alopecia totalis/universalis scalp (n=8). The RNA source kit depended on sample type: the PAXgene miRNA kit for fixed scalp, the miRNeasy kit for PBMCs, and the RNeasy kit for mouse skin. TCRbeta CDR3 regions were amplified by immunoSEQ multiplex PCR with 35 Vbeta forward and 13 Jbeta reverse primers. Summary of the overall study and its limitations: Compared with normal scalp, lesional scalp had higher clonality and more expanded CD8+ clones, particularly in alopecia totalis/universalis, a pattern that suggests antigenic drive. Scalp TCR repertoire analysis is complicated because resident alphabeta T cells in normal human skin are also sequenced, whereas mouse skin is dominated by gammadelta T cells. Shared TCR sequences between patients were less evident than in mice, which may be partly attributable to HLA diversity in the patient population.

Comments on this clone: What this receptor recognizes is not known. The input lacks base qualities; no much larger clone sits a single base away.

The CDR3 holds 14 amino acids from the cysteine to the phenylalanine. Left in the record is the CDR3 DNA by itself, 42 bases read in frame from the first base. The germline V gene provides CDR1 SQVTM and CDR2 ANQGSEA. At the junction V is shortened by 6 bases and J by 4 bases; bases outside the gene matches: 6. The receptor library was made with the immunoSEQ multiplex PCR assay. RNA was extracted from all samples and reverse transcribed into cDNA, which served as template for TCR sequencing. SuperScript III was used to make first-strand cDNA, primed with a 2:1 mix of oligo-dT and random hexamers. Amplification bias was assessed with a synthetic immune receptor repertoire, and residual bias was removed computationally. On the study's bioinformatics: After raw reads were preprocessed to remove errors, the CDR3 was defined following IMGT conventions as running from the conserved cysteine to phenylalanine. Clonality was calculated as 1 minus Shannon entropy normalized by log2 of the number of productive unique TCRs. Whether scalp clones were CD4 or CD8 was inferred by matching scalp TCRbeta sequences against CD4 and CD8 repertoires sorted from blood. TCRdb provides this immuneACCESS table in a form limited to in-frame rearrangements. Some clones are lacking; in checked studies, under half of them reflect an unresolved V gene, and why the rest are absent is not known. That table furnishes V, J and clone size, whereas the DNA furnished D and trimming. The sample includes about 150,000 clones, with around 55% observed a single time. The ten largest clonotypes hold approximately 4.3% of the sample.

PBMCs were separated by density centrifugation and stained for CD3, CD4 and CD8, after which CD4+ and CD8+ T cells were sorted on a FACSAria. Scalp biopsies and blood samples were provided by unaffected controls. Sequencing used CD4+ T cells sorted from blood. The TCR sequence derives from a human donor in good health. The rearrangement combines TRBV29-1 with TRBJ1-5; 10 bases in the middle match TRBD1. The sequenced DNA: TGCAGCGTACGCGGGACAGGGGCGAATCAGCCCCAGCATTTT. Translated, this is CSVRGTGANQPQHF.